Here is one T cell receptor (beta chain) with its context. The data belong to a study of T-cell reconstitution after alpha-beta-depleted transplantation in children. In germline, CDR1 is DFQATT, CDR2 SNEGSKA (reference sequence). J was trimmed by 7 bases and V by 5 bases; bases with no gene match: 10. The CDR3 spans 14 residues. Unique molecular identifiers featured in how the TCRbeta library was prepared. TCRdb fed the PCR reads into MiXCR, producing one record per CDR3 protein. The sample includes 250,000 to 300,000 distinct CDR3 sequences, more than 9% of them seen just once. The chain links TRBV20-1 to TRBJ2-2; 7 positions match TRBD1. The input for sequencing was PBMCs from the stem cell graft donor, taken from the stem cell graft. This clonotype was sampled from a human donor who donated a stem cell graft to a child with SCID. This CDR3 is CSAVDRAMVGELFF. The CDR3 coding sequence is TGCAGTGCTGTCGACAGGGCGATGGTCGGGGAGCTGTTTTTT.